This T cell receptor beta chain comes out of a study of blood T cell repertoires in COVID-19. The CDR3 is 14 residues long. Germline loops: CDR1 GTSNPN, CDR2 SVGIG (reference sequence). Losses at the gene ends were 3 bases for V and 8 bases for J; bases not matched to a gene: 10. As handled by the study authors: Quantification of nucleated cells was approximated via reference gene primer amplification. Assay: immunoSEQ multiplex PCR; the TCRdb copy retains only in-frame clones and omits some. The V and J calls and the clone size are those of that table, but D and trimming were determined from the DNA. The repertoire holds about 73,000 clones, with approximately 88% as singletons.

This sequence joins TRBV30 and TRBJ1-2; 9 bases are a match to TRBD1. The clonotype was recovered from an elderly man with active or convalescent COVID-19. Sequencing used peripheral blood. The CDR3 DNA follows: TGTGCCTGGAGCCCACAGGGGGCATCGAGCGGCTACACCTTC. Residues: CAWSPQGASSGYTF.